The T cell receptor (beta chain) under discussion was sequenced for a study of blood T cell repertoires in COVID-19. Study-level information: Samples representing acute and convalescent COVID-19 were sourced from the United States, Italy and Spain. From T cells, B-cell-depleted T cells, or PBMCs came the material, which was cDNA or gDNA.

The CDR3 length is 16 residues. Germline V gene data show CDR1 as LGHDT and CDR2 as YNNKEL (reference sequence). V was clipped by 2 bases and J by 3 bases, with 16 bases between them. This clone occurred once. Methods used by the authors: Amplifying reference gene primers gave estimates of nucleated cell counts. Sequencing was performed with immunoSEQ multiplex PCR; in TCRdb, only in-frame clones are kept and a portion is missing. The V and J calls and clone size come from that table; D and trimming were worked out from the DNA. In the table there are 90,000 or so clones, 86% of which are singletons. The sequence derives from a man between 60 and 75 years old with acute or convalescent COVID-19. The chain uses TRBV3-1 (or the pseudogene TRBV3-2) and TRBJ1-2, with D possibly matching TRBD1 (6 bases). The sample consisted of peripheral blood. CDR3 bases: TGTGCCAGCAGCCAATCACTCCCGACAGGACACTATGGCTACACCTTC. Translation: CASSQSLPTGHYGYTF.